This TCR beta chain was retrieved from a study of T-cell reconstitution after alpha-beta-depleted transplantation in children. Notes on the study in general: Counts and diversity of T cells one year after transplant came mostly from newly produced T cells. Two months or so post-transplant, alpha-beta T cells reportedly derived from several hundred expanded graft clones. Surviving thymic progenitors and recipient T cells were the source of high TCRbeta diversity at day 60 in some patients.

This clonotype occurred many times. No antigen is known for it. This CDR3 spans 12 amino acids. Germline loops: CDR1 DFQATT, CDR2 SNEGSKA (reference sequence). V lost 6 bases, J lost 5 bases, and 11 bases lay in between. Unique molecular identifiers were incorporated during preparation of the TCRbeta library. TCRdb re-analysed the PCR reads in MiXCR, keeping a single row per CDR3 protein. The sample consists of approximately 190,000 distinct CDR3 sequences, roughly 8.1% of them appearing once. The sample here was PBMCs, mostly from graft donor cells, taken 360 days after TCRalphabeta/CD19-depleted stem cell transplant. The chain employs TRBV20-1 and TRBJ2-1, with D hard to call. The sequence came from a male patient between 2 and 9 years old who had a stem cell transplant for acute myeloid leukemia, so the T cells may come from the graft donor. The CDR3 DNA sequence: TGCAGTGCGGGTCGGGTCCACAATGAGCAGTTCTTC. This translates into CSAGRVHNEQFF.